Listed here are 5 T cell receptor beta chains from one sample, sequenced in a study of tumor-infiltrating lymphocytes in primary liver carcinoma. Without any cell sorting, about 19-32 mg of bulk tissue yielded co-extracted RNA and DNA. With approximately 500 ng total RNA as template and a constant-region primer, TCR beta cDNA was made. Libraries covering TCR beta were generated through three nested multiplex PCR rounds (using a slightly modified ARM-PCR). Amplification in the first two PCR rounds was performed using TRBV1-TRBV30 forward primers and a C-beta reverse primer for around 10 cycles each. TCRdb analysed the multiplex PCR reads with MiXCR anew, one entry per CDR3 protein. The table has about 78,000 distinct CDR3 sequences, roughly three quarters seen once; the top ten hold about 30%. Sequenced material: liver tumor tissue from sampling region 4. Specified subset: tumor region T4, right-lateral pole. These receptors all stem from a man aged 40-49 years with primary liver carcinoma and hepatitis B virus infection.

This clonotype occurred a few times. This chain uses TRBV23-1 with TRBJ2-7; TRBD1 agrees at 11 bases. TRBV23-1 is filed as an ORF, its function uncertain. V shed 2 bases and J 0 bases; nucleotides not matched to a gene: 3. The CDR3 is made up of 16 amino acids. The CDR3 DNA reads TGCGCCAGCAGTCAAGGGACAGGGGGAAGCTCCTACGAGCAGTACTTC. Protein product: CASSQGTGGSSYEQYF.

This clonotype occurred once. The germline gene is not matched at one end of the junction; a read error may be the cause. The chain uses TRBV11-2 and TRBJ2-5; 7 positions match TRBD2. CDR3 length: 16 residues. Germline V CDR1 and CDR2: SGHAT, FQNNGV. CDR3 coding DNA: TGTGCCAACAGCTTAGTCTCGGTTAGCGGGCAAGAGACCCAGTACTTC. Translation gives CANSLVSVSGQETQYF. Variable domain in full (rest from reference TRBV11-2 and TRBJ2-5): EAGVAQSPRYKIIEKRQSVAFWCNPISGHATLYWYQQILGQGPKLLIQFQNNGVVDDSQLPKDRFSAERLKGVDSTLKIQPAKLEDSAVYLCANSLVSVSGQETQYFGPGTRLLVL.

With regard to this clonotype: One end of the junction does not line up with germline, which may come from a read error. The V and J genes are TRBV6-5 and TRBJ1-3, with D maybe TRBD1 (5 bases). The germline gives CDR1 MNHEY, CDR2 SVGAGI. The CDR3 is 14 amino acids. The CDR3 loop reads CASSFTGVGNIIYF. The CDR3 DNA is TGTGCCAGTAGTTTTACGGGGGTTGGAAACATCATATATTTT.

The chain employs TRBV11-2 and TRBJ2-4, with D unresolved. Germline-derived CDR1 and CDR2 are SGHAT and FQNNGV. V gave up 7 bases and J gave up 4 bases, with 11 bases separating them. The CDR3 totals 13 residues. The CDR3 bases are TGTGCCAGCAACTCAGGTGTTAAAAACATTCAGTACTTC. It specifies CASNSGVKNIQYF.

Details on this clonotype: One end of the junction does not line up with germline, which may come from a read error. The V call is TRBV6-1, the J call TRBJ1-1, with no clear D. Per the germline V gene, CDR1 is MNHNS and CDR2 is SASEGT. The CDR3 runs to 14 residues. CDR3 bases: TGTGCCAGCAGTGCCACCCATTTCCGGACTGAGGCTTTCTTT. Its protein is CASSATHFRTEAFF.